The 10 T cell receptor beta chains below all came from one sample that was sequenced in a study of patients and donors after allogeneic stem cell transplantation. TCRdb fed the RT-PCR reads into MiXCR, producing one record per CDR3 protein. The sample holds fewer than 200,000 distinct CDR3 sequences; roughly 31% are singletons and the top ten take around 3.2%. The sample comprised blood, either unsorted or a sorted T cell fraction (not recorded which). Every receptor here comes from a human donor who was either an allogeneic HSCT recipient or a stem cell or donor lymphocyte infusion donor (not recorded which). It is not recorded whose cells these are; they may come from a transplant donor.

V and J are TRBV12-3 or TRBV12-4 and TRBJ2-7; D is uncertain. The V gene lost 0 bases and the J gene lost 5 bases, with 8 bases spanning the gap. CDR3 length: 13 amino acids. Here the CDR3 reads CASSLASENEQYF. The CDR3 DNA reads TGTGCCAGCAGTTTAGCGAGCGAGAACGAGCAGTACTTC.

CDR3 amino acids: CAISESTHGIYGYTF. The CDR3 DNA reads TGTGCCATCAGTGAGTCGACTCATGGGATCTATGGCTACACCTTC. This chain connects TRBV10-3 to TRBJ1-2; no clear D gene. The germline V gene encodes CDR1 ENHRY and CDR2 SYGVKD. Trimming pared 0 bases from V and 4 bases from J, leaving 12 bases between. There are 15 residues in the CDR3.

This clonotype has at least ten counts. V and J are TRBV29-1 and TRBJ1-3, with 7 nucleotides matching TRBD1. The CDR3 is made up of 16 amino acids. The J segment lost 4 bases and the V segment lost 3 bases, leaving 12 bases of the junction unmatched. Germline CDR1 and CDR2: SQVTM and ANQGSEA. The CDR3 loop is CSVETDGRGSGNTIYF. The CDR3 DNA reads TGCAGCGTTGAGACGGACGGCAGGGGGAGCGGAAACACCATATATTTT.

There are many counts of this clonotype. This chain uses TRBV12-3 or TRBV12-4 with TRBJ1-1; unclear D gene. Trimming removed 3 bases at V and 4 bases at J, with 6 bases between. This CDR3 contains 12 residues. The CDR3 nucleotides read TGTGCCAGCAGTTTCTTGAGCACTGAAGCTTTCTTT. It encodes CASSFLSTEAFF.

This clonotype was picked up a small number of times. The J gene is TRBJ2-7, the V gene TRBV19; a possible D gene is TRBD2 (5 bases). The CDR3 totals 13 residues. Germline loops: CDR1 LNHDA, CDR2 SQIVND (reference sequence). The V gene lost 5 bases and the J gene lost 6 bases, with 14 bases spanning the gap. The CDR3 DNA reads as TGTGCCAGTAGTCCCACTCAGACTATCGAGCAGTACTTC. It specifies CASSPTQTIEQYF.

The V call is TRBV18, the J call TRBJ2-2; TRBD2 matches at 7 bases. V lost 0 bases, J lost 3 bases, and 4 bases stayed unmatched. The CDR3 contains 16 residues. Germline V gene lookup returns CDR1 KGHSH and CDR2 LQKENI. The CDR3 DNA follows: TGTGCCAGCTCACCACCGGCGGGAGTGCACACCGGGGAGCTGTTTTTT. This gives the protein CASSPPAGVHTGELFF.

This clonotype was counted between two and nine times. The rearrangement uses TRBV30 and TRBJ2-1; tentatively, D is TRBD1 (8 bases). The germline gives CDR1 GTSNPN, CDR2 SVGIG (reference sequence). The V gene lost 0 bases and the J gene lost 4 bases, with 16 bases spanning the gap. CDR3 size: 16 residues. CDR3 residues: CAWSVLGQGGYNEQFF. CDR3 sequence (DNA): TGTGCCTGGAGTGTACTAGGACAGGGAGGGTACAATGAGCAGTTCTTC.

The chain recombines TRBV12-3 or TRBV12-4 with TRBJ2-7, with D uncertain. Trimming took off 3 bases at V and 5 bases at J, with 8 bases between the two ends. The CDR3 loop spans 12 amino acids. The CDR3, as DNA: TGTGCCAGCAGTTTTTTATCCCACGAGCAGTACTTC. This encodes CASSFLSHEQYF.

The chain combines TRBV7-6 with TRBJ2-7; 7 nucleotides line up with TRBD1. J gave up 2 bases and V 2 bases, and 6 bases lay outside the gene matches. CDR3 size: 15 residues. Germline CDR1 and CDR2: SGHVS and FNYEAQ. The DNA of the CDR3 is TGTGCCAGCAGCTTATCAACCCAGGGGGCCTACGAGCAGTACTTC. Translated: CASSLSTQGAYEQYF.

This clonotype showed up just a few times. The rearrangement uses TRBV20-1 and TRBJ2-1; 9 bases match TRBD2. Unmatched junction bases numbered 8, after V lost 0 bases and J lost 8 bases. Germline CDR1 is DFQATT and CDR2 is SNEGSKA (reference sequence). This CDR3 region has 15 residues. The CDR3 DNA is TGCAGTGCTAGAGATAGTAGCGGGAGCGGCGATGAGCAGTTCTTC. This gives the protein CSARDSSGSGDEQFF.